These 14 T cell receptor beta chains were all obtained from the same sample, sequenced in a study of blood T cell repertoires in COVID-19. Assay used: immunoSEQ multiplex PCR; TCRdb lists only in-frame clones, some missing. The sample yields 200,000 to 250,000 clones, 90% seen once. The specimen was PBMCs or T cells enriched from blood (not recorded which). The source of these receptors is a man between 25 and 39 years old who had been exposed to COVID-19.

The rearrangement joins TRBV5-5 to TRBJ1-1; 7 bases align to TRBD1. Per germline, CDR1 SGHKS and CDR2 YYEKEE (reference sequence). The CDR3 contains 13 residues. The V segment lost 3 bases and the J segment 4 bases; nucleotides outside the gene matches: 3. The CDR3 here is CASSSTGFTEAFF. CDR3 nucleotide sequence: TGTGCCAGCAGCTCGACAGGGTTCACTGAAGCTTTCTTT.

V usage is TRBV5-1 and J usage is TRBJ1-5; tentatively, D is TRBD1 (5 bases). The ends were cut back, 2 bases at V and 1 base at J, with 10 bases in the middle. The CDR3 has 15 amino acids. Looked up from germline, CDR1 is SGHRS and CDR2 is YFSETQ. Here the CDR3 DNA reads TGCGCCAGCAGCTTTGCGGGACTGAGCAATCAGCCCCAGCATTTT. Protein: CASSFAGLSNQPQHF.

The chain joins TRBV5-4 to TRBJ2-2; TRBD1 is a possible D gene (6 bases). Germline V CDR1 and CDR2: SGHNT, YYREEE (reference sequence). The CDR3 covers 13 residues. V shed 2 bases and J shed 11 bases, with 13 bases lying between them. This chain's CDR3 is CASSFCVDRELFF. The CDR3 nucleotides read TGTGCCAGCAGCTTTTGCGTGGACAGAGAGCTGTTTTTT.

This sequence joins TRBV7-9 and TRBJ2-1, with D possibly TRBD1 on 6 matching bases. V was trimmed by 0 bases and J by 4 bases, leaving 13 bases between them. Per germline, CDR1 SEHNR and CDR2 FQNEAQ (reference sequence). This CDR3 contains 16 residues. The CDR3 coding sequence is TGTGCCAGCAGCTTAGCCGCCGGGACAAAGTACAATGAGCAGTTCTTC. The encoded protein is CASSLAAGTKYNEQFF.

The chain carries TRBV6-2 or TRBV6-3 and TRBJ2-7; TRBD1 matches at 7 bases. Looked up from germline, CDR1 is MNHEY and CDR2 is SVGEGT. Germline trimming cut 2 bases from V and 1 base from J; bases unmatched to any gene: 11. This CDR3 is 17 amino acids long. CDR3: CASSYPGQADISYEQYF. DNA of the CDR3: TGTGCCAGCAGTTACCCCGGACAGGCCGACATTTCCTACGAGCAGTACTTC.

The chain recombines TRBV9 with TRBJ2-1; 7 bases fit TRBD1. Germline V lookup: CDR1 SGDLS, CDR2 YYNGEE. The trim removed 3 bases at V and 2 bases at J, leaving 5 bases unmatched. The CDR3 runs 15 residues. CDR3 in amino acids: CASSASGQPYNEQFF. CDR3 sequence (DNA): TGTGCCAGCAGCGCATCGGGACAGCCCTACAATGAGCAGTTCTTC.

V and J are TRBV3-1 (or the pseudogene TRBV3-2) and TRBJ2-3, with TRBD2 matching 13 bases. The CDR3 has 16 residues. V lost 5 bases to trimming and J lost 2 bases; unmatched junction nucleotides: 4. Germline CDR1 LGHDT, CDR2 YNNKEL (reference sequence). In DNA form, the CDR3 reads TGTGCCAGCAGCAGGACTAGCGGGGGACCCACAGATACGCAGTATTTT. Amino acid sequence: CASSRTSGGPTDTQYF.

The V call is TRBV11-1, the J call TRBJ2-1; 15 positions agree with TRBD2. This CDR3 has 15 residues. Per the germline V gene, CDR1 is SGHAT and CDR2 is FQDESV (reference sequence). J lost 6 bases, V lost 4 bases, and 1 base had no gene match. CDR3 in DNA: TGTGCCAGCAGCTGGACTAGCGGGGGGGGCAATGAGCAGTTCTTC. Protein product: CASSWTSGGGNEQFF.

As DNA, the CDR3 is TGCGCCAGCAGCCCCAGGACAGACCGGAACACCGGGGAGCTGTTTTTT. This sequence encodes CASSPRTDRNTGELFF. The chain uses TRBV5-1 and TRBJ2-2; a possible D gene is TRBD1 (6 bases). Trimming removed 4 bases at V and 1 base at J, with 14 bases between. This CDR3 region has 16 residues. The germline V gene encodes CDR1 SGHRS and CDR2 YFSETQ.

The rearrangement uses TRBV5-6 and TRBJ1-4, with D unresolved. This CDR3 region has 14 residues. Trimming removed 0 bases from V and 0 bases from J, with 3 bases in between. Germline CDR1 reads SGHDT; CDR2 reads YYEEEE. CDR3 sequence: CASSLVATNEKLFF. The CDR3 DNA reads TGTGCCAGCAGCTTGGTAGCAACTAATGAAAAACTGTTTTTT.

The V and J genes are TRBV30 and TRBJ1-2; TRBD1 might be the D (5 bases). V gave up 5 bases and J gave up 6 bases, with 22 bases separating them. The CDR3 extends over 15 amino acids. Germline lookup yields CDR1 GTSNPN and CDR2 SVGIG (reference sequence). The CDR3 DNA is TGTGCCTGGGGTCGGACAACAGCAAGGGTGAATGGCTACACCTTC. It encodes CAWGRTTARVNGYTF. Variable domain in full (rest from reference TRBV30 and TRBJ1-2): SQTIHQWPATLVQPVGSPLSLECTVEGTSNPNLYWYRQAAGRGLQLLFYSVGIGQISSEVPQNLSASRPQDRQFILSSKKLLLSDSGFYLCAWGRTTARVNGYTFGSGTRLTVV.

This sequence joins TRBV4-1 and TRBJ1-5, with D possibly being TRBD1 (6 bases). The CDR3 sequence is 14 residues long. V dropped 3 bases and J dropped 5 bases, with 11 bases sitting between them. CDR1 is MGHRA and CDR2 is YSYEKL in the germline V gene. The CDR3 loop is CASSQGGGYQPQHF. The CDR3 coding sequence is TGCGCCAGCAGCCAGGGGGGGGGCTATCAGCCCCAGCATTTT.

The CDR3 is CASSLRAGNNQPQHF. The CDR3 nucleotides are TGTGCCAGCAGCTTAAGGGCAGGGAACAATCAGCCCCAGCATTTT. The chain carries TRBV7-2 and TRBJ1-5, with a tentative D call TRBD1 (5 bases). Trimming took 2 bases from V and 3 from J, leaving 11 bases between them. Looked up from germline, CDR1 is SGHTA and CDR2 is FQGNSA. The CDR3 is 15 amino acids.

Here the CDR3 DNA reads TGTGCCAGTAGTCGTCATCAGCCCCAGCATTTT. Protein: CASSRHQPQHF. The chain couples TRBV19 to TRBJ1-5, with no clear D. Germline CDR1 and CDR2: LNHDA and SQIVND (reference sequence). The CDR3 loop spans 11 amino acids. Trimming cost V 5 bases and J 5 bases, with 4 bases left between them.